This T cell receptor beta chain was obtained from a study of early T cells in non-severe SARS-CoV-2 infection. At the level of the study: Unsorted whole blood bulk RNA was sequenced, with unpaired chains.

CDR3 size: 12 residues. Germline V gene data show CDR1 as MNHNS and CDR2 as SASEGT. The germline V and J ends were trimmed by 7 bases and 2 bases, with 8 bases remaining between them. This clonotype has a handful of counts. Its specificity is not known. Study-level results: Matching against VDJdb likely underestimated virus-specific expansions, favoring anti-spike CD8.

The TCR library protocol attached unique molecular identifiers to the individual cDNA molecules. From the 5' RACE reads, TCRdb called clonotypes with MiXCR, one entry per CDR3 protein. The repertoire consists of some 100,000 distinct CDR3 sequences, with roughly 15% occurring once and the leading ten covering around 0.5%. This receptor was obtained from an adult who was a healthcare worker with PCR-confirmed SARS-CoV-2 infection or an uninfected control (not recorded which). The chain combines TRBV6-1 with TRBJ1-1, with D unresolved. What was sequenced was whole blood. CDR3 in DNA: TGTGCCAGCACCAACCCAAACACTGAAGCTTTCTTT. Translating gives CASTNPNTEAFF.